What follows are 16 T cell receptor beta chains derived from one specimen sequenced in a study of blood T cell repertoires in COVID-19. Produced via immunoSEQ multiplex PCR; TCRdb's table is partial and in-frame only. The sample includes about 58,000 clones, about 88% seen only once; the top ten take 8% to 9%. The sample was peripheral blood. The receptors come from a woman in her seventies with active COVID-19.

This clone was observed a handful of times. The rearrangement links TRBV24-1 to TRBJ2-7; TRBD1 matches at 9 bases. Germline lookup yields CDR1 KGHDR and CDR2 SFDVKD. This CDR3 spans 16 amino acids. The junction had 5 bases not matched to a gene; V was cut back by 3 bases and J by 0 bases. The CDR3 coding sequence is TGTGCCACCAGTGATGGGACAGGGAGGAGCTCCTACGAGCAGTACTTC. Its translation: CATSDGTGRSSYEQYF.

This CDR3 is CASRVTSGTTYEQYF. CDR3 nucleotides: TGTGCCAGCAGGGTCACTAGCGGGACTACCTACGAGCAGTACTTC. This rearrangement joins TRBV27 to TRBJ2-7; the match to TRBD2 covers 10 bases. After removal of 6 bases from V and 2 bases from J, the junction contained 7 bases not matched to a gene. Germline V gene data show CDR1 as MNHEY and CDR2 as SMNVEV (reference sequence). This CDR3 has 15 residues.

With respect to this clone: Within the sample, other DNA sequences also encode this same CDR3. The chain recombines TRBV9 with TRBJ1-1; D is unclear. This CDR3 spans 13 amino acids. V shed 0 bases and J shed 1 base, with 4 bases lying between them. Germline V gene lookup returns CDR1 SGDLS and CDR2 YYNGEE. CDR3 bases: TGTGCCAGCAGCGTAGCGAGGAACACTGAAGCTTTCTTT. Protein product: CASSVARNTEAFF.

The chain links TRBV14 to TRBJ2-1; D is perhaps TRBD1 (6 bases). The CDR3 is made up of 15 amino acids. The V gene lost 0 bases and the J gene lost 6 bases, with 12 bases spanning the gap. In germline, CDR1 is SGHDN, CDR2 FVKESK. The CDR3 bases are TGTGCCAGCAGCCAAGATGCCCGAGGGGGCAATGAGCAGTTCTTC. Amino acid sequence: CASSQDARGGNEQFF.

V and J are TRBV5-8 and TRBJ2-1, with D perhaps TRBD1 (6 bases). The CDR3 extends over 15 amino acids. Per germline, CDR1 SGHTS and CDR2 YDEGEE. Deletions cut 2 bases from V and 0 bases from J, with 9 bases between. The CDR3 region has the DNA TGTGCCAGCAGCTTTTGGACAGTCTCCTACAATGAGCAGTTCTTC. Its protein is CASSFWTVSYNEQFF.

J is TRBJ1-2 and V is TRBV4-1; D possibly corresponds to TRBD1 (6 bases). Trimming left V 0 bases short and J 8 bases short, with 10 bases between. Germline lookup yields CDR1 MGHRA and CDR2 YSYEKL. The CDR3 totals 13 residues. The CDR3 sequence is CASSQDRRGGYTF. Written as DNA, the CDR3 is TGCGCCAGCAGCCAAGATCGCAGGGGAGGCTACACCTTC.

The chain combines TRBV6-5 with TRBJ1-6, with D possibly TRBD1 on 6 matching bases. The CDR3 runs 15 residues. The V gene lost 0 bases and the J gene lost 8 bases, with 11 bases spanning the gap. Germline assignment: CDR1 MNHEY and CDR2 SVGAGI. CDR3 loop: CASSYSGRGDSPLHF. CDR3 bases: TGTGCCAGCAGTTACTCCGGCAGGGGAGATTCACCCCTCCACTTT.

The V gene is TRBV7-6, the J gene TRBJ1-5, with 9 positions matching TRBD1. From germline, CDR1 is SGHVS and CDR2 FNYEAQ. V lost 5 bases to trimming and J lost 2 bases; unmatched junction nucleotides: 13. CDR3 size: 18 residues. The CDR3, as DNA: TGTGCCAGCAGCATAACGCGGGACAGGGCTAAGCGCAATCAGCCCCAGCATTTT. This sequence encodes CASSITRDRAKRNQPQHF.

The chain employs TRBV9 and TRBJ2-1; 10 bases fit TRBD2. There are 17 residues in the CDR3. Germline CDR1 SGDLS, CDR2 YYNGEE. V lost 4 bases to trimming and J lost 4 bases; unmatched junction nucleotides: 11. This CDR3 is CASSPTSGERGYNEQFF. The CDR3 DNA sequence: TGTGCCAGCAGCCCCACTAGCGGGGAAAGGGGGTACAATGAGCAGTTCTTC. The variable domain in full, with the rest retrieved from reference TRBV9 and TRBJ2-1, is DSGVTQTPKHLITATGQRVTLRCSPRSGDLSVYWYQQSLDQGLQFLIQYYNGEERAKGNILERFSAQQFPDLHSELNLSSLELGDSALYFCASSPTSGERGYNEQFFGPGTRLTVL.

This sequence joins TRBV30 and TRBJ1-1; perhaps TRBD1 as D (6 bases). V was trimmed by 8 bases and J by 1 base, leaving 17 bases between them. Per the germline V gene, CDR1 is GTSNPN and CDR2 is SVGIG (reference sequence). This CDR3 has 14 amino acids. The CDR3 bases are TGTGCCGGCCGGGACACACATCAGAACACTGAAGCTTTCTTT. Encoded protein: CAGRDTHQNTEAFF.

This chain connects TRBV19 to TRBJ2-3, with 10 bases identical to TRBD1. Germline CDR1 LNHDA, CDR2 SQIVND (reference sequence). With 3 bases clipped from V and 5 bases from J, the junction kept 8 bases outside the gene matches. The CDR3 runs 16 residues. The DNA of the CDR3 is TGTGCCAGTAGTATCCGGGACAGGGGAGACGGAGATACGCAGTATTTT. It specifies CASSIRDRGDGDTQYF.

The table lists this clone with a count of one. The genes are TRBV28 and TRBJ2-1; 12 nucleotides agree with TRBD2. Germline CDR1 is MDHEN and CDR2 is SYDVKM. This CDR3 spans 17 amino acids. J gave up 6 bases and V 3 bases, and 9 bases lay outside the gene matches. The CDR3 nucleotides are TGTGCCAGCAGTTTTGGGAGAGCTAGCGGGAGGGCCAATGAGCAGTTCTTC. It is translated as CASSFGRASGRANEQFF.

This chain links TRBV5-6 with TRBJ1-1; no definite D call. V was clipped by 0 bases and J by 4 bases, with 7 bases between them. CDR1 is SGHDT, CDR2 YYEEEE, per germline. The CDR3 is made up of 13 amino acids. The DNA of the CDR3 is TGTGCCAGCAGCTTGGGTTATTCCACTGAAGCTTTCTTT. It is translated as CASSLGYSTEAFF.

The DNA for the CDR3 is TGTGCCAGCAGCCAAGGACTGGCGGGGACCGGGGAGCTGTTTTTT. It translates to CASSQGLAGTGELFF. The J gene is TRBJ2-2, the V gene TRBV7-9; tentative D call: TRBD2 (6 bases). Trimming left V 5 bases short and J 5 bases short, with 15 bases between. CDR1 is SEHNR, CDR2 FQNEAQ, per germline (reference sequence). The CDR3 spans 15 residues.

CDR3 sequence: CASSPLAGSSYEQYF. The CDR3 DNA reads TGTGCCAGTAGTCCATTAGCGGGGAGCTCCTACGAGCAGTACTTC. The chain uses TRBV19 and TRBJ2-7, with TRBD2 matching over 8 bases. The CDR3 runs to 15 residues. Trimming at V came to 5 bases and at J to 0 bases, leaving 6 bases not matched to a gene. Germline values: CDR1 LNHDA, CDR2 SQIVND (reference sequence).

The V call is TRBV28, the J call TRBJ1-6; 7 bases agree with TRBD1. The germline V gene has CDR1 MDHEN and CDR2 SYDVKM. The CDR3 covers 14 residues. The trim removed 6 bases at V and 13 bases at J, leaving 12 bases unmatched. The CDR3: CASRSTGQGYPLHF. In DNA, the CDR3 is TGTGCCAGCAGGTCGACAGGGCAGGGTTACCCCCTCCACTTT.